The next 2 T cell receptor beta chains were all read from a single sample in a study of blood T cell repertoires in COVID-19. Sequenced by immunoSEQ multiplex PCR; TCRdb stores in-frame clones only, minus some. This table holds under 250,000 clones, approximately 90% found once. Sequencing was performed on peripheral blood. These receptors came from a man aged 40-55 years with acute or convalescent COVID-19.

V usage is TRBV5-1 and J usage is TRBJ2-3, with a weak D call TRBD1 (6 bases). The germline V gene has CDR1 SGHRS and CDR2 YFSETQ. Trimming took off 5 bases at V and 0 bases at J, with 13 bases between the two ends. The CDR3 extends over 15 amino acids. CDR3 bases: TGCGCCAGCAGACCGGACAGTTCTAGCACAGATACGCAGTATTTT. This sequence encodes CASRPDSSSTDTQYF.

The J gene is TRBJ2-5, the V gene TRBV13, with 7 bases that match TRBD1. The CDR3 contains 14 residues. Germline CDR1 is PRHDT and CDR2 is FYEKMQ (reference sequence). V trimming: 5 bases; J trimming: 4 bases; junction bases outside the gene matches: 7. The CDR3 DNA is TGTGCCAGCAGCAGAGGGACAGACGGAGAGACCCAGTACTTC. It codes for CASSRGTDGETQYF.